Listed below are T cell receptor beta chains from one sample, sequenced in a study of cytomegalovirus exposure and HLA in healthy donors. Assay: immunoSEQ multiplex PCR; the TCRdb copy retains only in-frame clones and omits some. The listing records 150,000 or so clones. The sample was PBMCs. Every receptor here comes from a woman aged 45-65 years in good health and CMV-seronegative. Each CDR3 is given with its conserved first and last residue. A D gene is named only where the DNA matches it firmly.

j_call d_call v_call cdr3_nt cdr3_aa
TRBJ1-1 - TRBV20-1 TGCAGTGCTAGAGGGACAGACGAAGCTTTCTTT CSARGTDEAFF
TRBJ2-7 - TRBV7-8 TGTGCCAGCAGCTTAGTTTCCTACTCCTACGAGCAGTACTTC CASSLVSYSYEQYF
TRBJ1-6 TRBD1 TRBV7-9 TGTGCCAGCAGCTTAGTCGAGGGGGCACAATCACCCCTCCACTTT CASSLVEGAQSPLHF
TRBJ1-2 - TRBV9 TGTGCCAGCAGCTCAAGGACGCACGGGGACTATGGCTACACCTTC CASSSRTHGDYGYTF
TRBJ1-2 - TRBV5-1 TGCGCCAGCAGCCCGACGACAGTGGTGAACTATGGCTACACCTTC CASSPTTVVNYGYTF
TRBJ2-1 TRBD2 TRBV7-3 TGTGCCAGCAGCCTAACTAGCGGGTGGAACAATGAGCAGTTCTTC CASSLTSGWNNEQFF
TRBJ1-1 TRBD1 TRBV5-1 TGCGCCAGCAGCTCCCGGGACAGGGGAATGAACACTGAAGCTTTCTTT CASSSRDRGMNTEAFF
TRBJ2-5 - TRBV14 TGTGCCAGCAGCCCACCCTTCGGGGACTTATATCAAGAGACCCAGTACTTC CASSPPFGDLYQETQYF
TRBJ2-3 TRBD1 TRBV28 TGTGCCAGCAGTTCTTCCGGGACAGGGAGAAATACGCAGTATTTT CASSSSGTGRNTQYF
TRBJ2-5 - TRBV2 TGTGCCAGCAGTGCTGAGGAGACCCAGTACTTC CASSAEETQYF
TRBJ2-7 TRBD2 TRBV19 TGTGCCAGTATGGTGGCTAGCGGGACCTCCTACGAGCAGTACTTC CASMVASGTSYEQYF
TRBJ2-5 TRBD1 TRBV5-1 TGCGCCAGCAGCTCCCAGGGGGCTGCGGAGACCCAGTACTTC CASSSQGAAETQYF
TRBJ2-7 TRBD1 TRBV6-5 TGTGCCAGCAGTTACGGACAGGGGGGAACCTACGAGCAGTACTTC CASSYGQGGTYEQYF
TRBJ2-5 - TRBV7-9 TGTGCCAGCAGCTTTCAGCGAGAGACCCAGTACTTC CASSFQRETQYF
TRBJ1-2 - TRBV19 TGTGCCAGTAGTCGGGGGGTGAACTATGGCTACACCTTC CASSRGVNYGYTF
TRBJ2-7 TRBD1 TRBV4-2 TGTGCCAGCAGCTCACCGGGACAGGGTAGCTACGAGCAGTACTTC CASSSPGQGSYEQYF
TRBJ1-1 TRBD1 TRBV5-1 TGCGCCAGCAGCCCCAGACAGGGGGCGGACACTGAAGCTTTCTTT CASSPRQGADTEAFF
TRBJ1-2 - TRBV7-6 TGTGCCAGCAGCTTTTCCCCGACGGAGGCTCGTGGCTACACCTTC CASSFSPTEARGYTF
TRBJ2-7 TRBD2 TRBV19 TGTGCCAGTAGTGCGGGGGGCAGCCACTACGAGCAGTACTTC CASSAGGSHYEQYF
TRBJ2-1 - TRBV9 TGTGCCAGCAGCGTAGTGGGCCACCACAATGAGCAGTTCTTC CASSVVGHHNEQFF